This passage covers 29 T cell receptor beta chains from one sample sequenced in a study of shared clonotypes between healthy human individuals. The naive CD8 subset, CD45RO-negative cells positively selected for CCR7, excluded terminally differentiated effector memory CD45RA+ cells. Assay: immunoSEQ multiplex PCR; the TCRdb copy retains only in-frame clones and omits some. Of a few hundred thousand clones listed, less than 97% were seen once; the top ten hold 0.1% to 0.11%. Sequencing was done on a sample of naive CD8+ T cells sorted from blood. The receptors here all came from a woman in her twenties or thirties in good health.

The chain combines TRBV13 with TRBJ2-6, with D hard to call. V lost 2 bases, J lost 0 bases, and 8 bases lay in between. There are 16 residues in the CDR3. Germline CDR1 PRHDT, CDR2 FYEKMQ (reference sequence). The CDR3 nucleotides read TGTGCCAGCAGCTTAATGACCGGCTCTGGGGCCAACGTCCTGACTTTC. Protein sequence: CASSLMTGSGANVLTF.

The chain has TRBV6-5 and TRBJ2-3; tentative D call: TRBD2 (5 bases). The V end lost 0 bases, the J end lost 2 bases, and 9 bases lay between the germline ends. Germline V gene lookup returns CDR1 MNHEY and CDR2 SVGAGI. The CDR3 sequence is 15 residues long. The CDR3 sequence is CASSYSDSTTDTQYF. Written as DNA, the CDR3 is TGTGCCAGCAGTTACTCGGACTCGACCACAGATACGCAGTATTTT.

This chain joins TRBV28 and TRBJ1-5; weak D call: TRBD1 (5 bases). The CDR3 is made up of 14 amino acids. V lost 1 base and J 2 bases, leaving 6 bases between the germline ends. Germline V CDR1 and CDR2: MDHEN, SYDVKM. The CDR3 sequence is CASSLSGGNQPQHF. The CDR3 coding sequence is TGTGCCAGCAGTTTATCGGGGGGCAATCAGCCCCAGCATTTT. The full variable domain, rest sourced from reference TRBV28 and TRBJ1-5, is DVKVTQSSRYLVKRTGEKVFLECVQDMDHENMFWYRQDPGLGLRLIYFSYDVKMKEKGDIPEGYSVSREKKERFSLILESASTNQTSMYLCASSLSGGNQPQHFGDGTRLSIL.

The chain couples TRBV29-1 to TRBJ1-5, with 9 positions matching TRBD1. V trimming: 7 bases; J trimming: 4 bases; junction bases outside the gene matches: 5. Germline-derived CDR1 and CDR2 are SQVTM and ANQGSEA. This CDR3 region has 13 residues. The DNA for the CDR3 is TGCAGCGCCGGGACAGGGTCTAATCAGCCCCAGCATTTT. Translation gives CSAGTGSNQPQHF.

In this sample, this clone turned up once. V is TRBV2 and J is TRBJ2-3, with TRBD2 matching over 11 bases. V was clipped by 6 bases and J by 2 bases; unmatched bases: 10. CDR1 is SNHLY, CDR2 FYNNEI, per germline. The CDR3 consists of 17 residues. The CDR3 DNA reads TGTGCCAGCAGGATGACTAGCGGGGAATCGGACACAGATACGCAGTATTTT. Its translation is CASRMTSGESDTDTQYF.

The V call is TRBV19, the J call TRBJ2-5, with 7 bases matching TRBD1. Germline lookup yields CDR1 LNHDA and CDR2 SQIVND (reference sequence). The CDR3 has 17 amino acids. V shed 3 bases and J 2 bases; nucleotides not matched to a gene: 12. CDR3 DNA sequence: TGTGCCAGTAGTATCGCACCGGGACAGTCAAAGCAAGAGACCCAGTACTTC. It is translated as CASSIAPGQSKQETQYF.

The rearrangement joins TRBV9 to TRBJ1-1, with a possible D match to TRBD1 (5 bases). This CDR3 is built from 15 residues. V lost 2 bases, J lost 0 bases, and 11 bases lay in between. CDR1 is SGDLS, CDR2 YYNGEE, per germline. DNA for the CDR3: TGTGCCAGCAGCGTTAGGGGAACCATGAACACTGAAGCTTTCTTT. As protein: CASSVRGTMNTEAFF. Based on the CDR3 plus reference TRBV9 and TRBJ1-1, the full variable domain is DSGVTQTPKHLITATGQRVTLRCSPRSGDLSVYWYQQSLDQGLQFLIQYYNGEERAKGNILERFSAQQFPDLHSELNLSSLELGDSALYFCASSVRGTMNTEAFFGQGTRLTVV.

J is TRBJ1-1 and V is TRBV11-2, with D maybe TRBD1 (5 bases). The CDR3 spans 12 residues. V was shortened by 6 bases and J by 1 base, with 6 bases between the two germline ends. The germline gives CDR1 SGHAT, CDR2 FQNNGV. The chain's CDR3 is CASSTGNTEAFF. The CDR3 DNA follows: TGTGCCAGCAGTACAGGGAACACTGAAGCTTTCTTT.

V usage is TRBV13 and J usage is TRBJ2-3, with 10 nucleotides matching TRBD2. This CDR3 region has 16 residues. V dropped 5 bases and J dropped 1; count of bases not matched to a gene: 6. CDR1 is PRHDT, CDR2 FYEKMQ, per germline (reference sequence). In DNA form, the CDR3 reads TGTGCCAGCAGCGCCGCCGGGACTAGCGGCACAGATACGCAGTATTTT. It specifies CASSAAGTSGTDTQYF.

This clone was recorded only once. The chain joins TRBV6-6 to TRBJ1-5, with D possibly being TRBD1 (6 bases). Per the germline V gene, CDR1 is MNHNY and CDR2 is SVGAGI (reference sequence). The CDR3 is made up of 15 amino acids. The V end lost 2 bases, the J end lost 5 bases, and 13 bases lay between the germline ends. CDR3 bases: TGTGCCAGCAGTTACGCCTACAGGGAGGATCAGCCCCAGCATTTT. Protein sequence: CASSYAYREDQPQHF.

This chain links TRBV6-5 with TRBJ2-2; D is unresolved. V dropped 0 bases and J dropped 5 bases, with 13 bases sitting between them. Germline V gene sequence: CDR1 MNHEY, CDR2 SVGAGI. The CDR3 has 16 amino acids. In nucleotides, the CDR3 is TGTGCCAGCAGTTACTCGATTATCAGCCCTACCGGGGAGCTGTTTTTT. Protein product: CASSYSIISPTGELFF.

This chain uses TRBV27 with TRBJ1-6; no clear D gene. CDR3 length equals 12 residues. Between the trimmed V and J ends, which lost 6 bases and 6 bases, there was a span of 6 bases. Germline CDR1 and CDR2: MNHEY and SMNVEV (reference sequence). CDR3 coding DNA: TGTGCCAGCAGCACAAGTAATTCACCCCTCCACTTT. It specifies CASSTSNSPLHF.

The gene calls are TRBV5-4 and TRBJ2-5; D is ambiguous. Germline CDR1 is SGHNT and CDR2 is YYREEE (reference sequence). The CDR3 is 13 amino acids. Trimming removed 2 bases at V and 2 bases at J, with 7 bases between. The DNA of the CDR3 is TGTGCCAGCAGCTTCCCAGAACAAGAGACCCAGTACTTC. Translation gives CASSFPEQETQYF.

This clone has only one observation. Other DNA sequences in the same sample also yield this CDR3. The chain uses TRBV27 and TRBJ2-1, with D possibly TRBD1 on 5 matching bases. V dropped 2 bases and J dropped 6 bases, with 5 bases sitting between them. CDR3 length: 12 residues. Germline CDR1 reads MNHEY; CDR2 reads SMNVEV (reference sequence). The CDR3 spells CASSLGANEQFF. In DNA form, the CDR3 reads TGTGCCAGCAGTTTAGGGGCCAATGAGCAGTTCTTC.

In regard to this clone: Distinct nucleotide sequences in the sample also encode this CDR3. The V and J genes are TRBV6-5 and TRBJ2-1; possibly TRBD2 for D (6 bases). Trimming took off 5 bases at V and 5 bases at J, with 16 bases between the two ends. The CDR3 extends over 15 amino acids. Germline V gene data show CDR1 as MNHEY and CDR2 as SVGAGI. The CDR3 DNA follows: TGTGCCAGCAGTAACTTCCAAGGAGGGAACAATGAGCAGTTCTTC. Its translation: CASSNFQGGNNEQFF.

The CDR3 loop reads CAISGDLARPNEQFF. In nucleotides, the CDR3 is TGTGCCATCAGTGGGGACCTAGCCCGCCCCAATGAGCAGTTCTTC. This sequence joins TRBV10-3 and TRBJ2-1; perhaps D is TRBD1 or TRBD2 (5 bases each). The length of the CDR3 is 15 residues. CDR1 is ENHRY, CDR2 SYGVKD, per germline. V was trimmed by 4 bases and J by 6 bases, leaving 16 bases between them.

The CDR3 nucleotides are TGTGCCAGCAGTTTATCGGGACAGGGCACATACGAGCAGTACTTC. Residues: CASSLSGQGTYEQYF. The chain combines TRBV28 with TRBJ2-5, with 9 bases lining up with TRBD1. The DNA end is more similar to TRBJ2-7, so the J call may be wrong. This CDR3 has 15 amino acids. CDR1 and CDR2 from the germline V gene are MDHEN and SYDVKM.

This clone was seen once. V usage is TRBV7-3 and J usage is TRBJ2-3; 7 bases agree with TRBD2. Germline CDR1 and CDR2: SGHTA and FQGTGA. V gave up 5 bases and J gave up 3 bases; unmatched junction bases: 5. The CDR3 covers 14 residues. The CDR3 sequence is CASSPTGGTDTQYF. CDR3 bases: TGTGCCAGCAGCCCAACCGGGGGGACAGATACGCAGTATTTT.

This chain joins TRBV28 and TRBJ2-7; 7 positions match TRBD1. The CDR3 consists of 14 residues. Trimming took 6 bases from V and 1 from J; bases not matched to a gene: 6. Per germline, CDR1 MDHEN and CDR2 SYDVKM. In DNA form, the CDR3 reads TGTGCCAGCAGGATGACAGGGACGTCCTACGAGCAGTACTTC. Its translation: CASRMTGTSYEQYF.

The chain has TRBV14 and TRBJ2-5; 14 nucleotides line up with TRBD2. The J call is uncertain, as TRBJ2-7 better fits the DNA end. The CDR3 is 18 amino acids. Germline V gene lookup returns CDR1 SGHDN and CDR2 FVKESK. The CDR3: CASSQPGLAGVPGDEQYF. The CDR3 DNA sequence: TGTGCCAGCAGCCAACCGGGACTAGCGGGAGTCCCAGGTGACGAGCAGTACTTC.

The chain is built from TRBV5-6 and TRBJ2-7; 8 bases map to TRBD2. CDR1 and CDR2 from the germline V gene are SGHDT and YYEEEE. The ends lost 2 bases at V and 1 base at J; junction bases unmatched: 8. This CDR3 has 16 residues. The CDR3 reads CASSFAAGGSSYEQYF. CDR3 DNA: TGTGCCAGCAGCTTTGCCGCGGGGGGTTCATCCTACGAGCAGTACTTC.

The chain is built from TRBV5-6 and TRBJ2-1; 7 bases agree with TRBD2. V lost 5 bases, J lost 5 bases, and 13 bases stayed unmatched. CDR1 SGHDT and CDR2 YYEEEE come from the germline V gene. The CDR3 is made up of 16 amino acids. The CDR3 DNA sequence: TGTGCCAGCAGGGGGTCTAGCGGAGCTTCCAACAATGAGCAGTTCTTC. It encodes CASRGSSGASNNEQFF.

This chain connects TRBV19 to TRBJ1-1; possible D gene TRBD1, 6 bases. The length of the CDR3 is 18 residues. Trimming removed 3 bases at V and 6 bases at J, with 26 bases between. Per germline, CDR1 LNHDA and CDR2 SQIVND (reference sequence). DNA of the CDR3: TGTGCCAGTAGTATGGGGGCAGGGGTTGACCGGGCGGGCCCTGAAGCTTTCTTT. It encodes CASSMGAGVDRAGPEAFF.

The chain links TRBV5-6 to TRBJ2-7; TRBD2 matches 7 bases. This CDR3 region has 14 residues. The ends lost 4 bases at V and 2 bases at J; junction bases unmatched: 6. Germline-derived CDR1 and CDR2 are SGHDT and YYEEEE. In DNA, the CDR3 is TGTGCCAGCAGCGTGACTAGCAGCCCCTACGAGCAGTACTTC. Translated: CASSVTSSPYEQYF.

This chain uses TRBV7-9 with TRBJ1-1; D gene unclear. The CDR3 extends over 14 amino acids. From germline, CDR1 is SEHNR and CDR2 FQNEAQ (reference sequence). Trimming removed 1 base from V and 1 base from J, with 7 bases in between. The CDR3 loop reads CASSLDWSNTEAFF. CDR3 nucleotides: TGTGCCAGCAGCTTAGATTGGTCGAACACTGAAGCTTTCTTT.

The rearrangement joins TRBV9 to TRBJ2-1; D possibly corresponds to TRBD2 (6 bases). CDR3 length: 14 amino acids. CDR1 and CDR2 (germline): SGDLS, YYNGEE. Deletions cut 3 bases from V and 6 bases from J, with 13 bases between. The CDR3 protein is CASSGRDLLNEQFF. CDR3 in DNA: TGTGCCAGCAGCGGCCGGGACTTACTCAATGAGCAGTTCTTC.

This chain uses TRBV4-2 with TRBJ2-5; tentatively, D is TRBD2 (6 bases). The J call may be faulty, since TRBJ2-7 better matches the DNA end. The CDR3 totals 16 residues. CDR1 LGHNA and CDR2 YNFKEQ come from the germline V gene. CDR3 protein: CASSQALLATLDEQYF. Here the CDR3 DNA reads TGTGCCAGCAGCCAAGCCCTTCTAGCGACGTTGGACGAGCAGTACTTC.

The rearrangement uses TRBV7-9 and TRBJ2-7, with D possibly TRBD2 on 5 matching bases. The V gene lost 2 bases and the J gene lost 0 bases, with 23 bases spanning the gap. Germline CDR1 is SEHNR and CDR2 is FQNEAQ (reference sequence). The CDR3 is made up of 19 amino acids. As DNA, the CDR3 is TGTGCCAGCAGCTTACCCTTCGGGGTCGGTCGGGGTAGCTCCTACGAGCAGTACTTC. Translated, it gives CASSLPFGVGRGSSYEQYF.

CDR3 loop: CASSTRTGGNYGYTF. For the CDR3, the DNA is TGTGCCAGCAGCACTAGGACAGGGGGGAACTATGGCTACACCTTC. This chain links TRBV13 with TRBJ1-2, with TRBD1 matching 10 bases. CDR3 length: 15 residues. Germline-derived CDR1 and CDR2 are PRHDT and FYEKMQ (reference sequence). The trim removed 5 bases at V and 2 bases at J, leaving 5 bases unmatched.